A single sample gave rise to the 32 T cell receptor beta chains below, sequenced in a study of T cell repertoires in cytomegalovirus infection. TCRdb fed the reads into MiXCR, producing one record per CDR3 protein. Among about 130,000 distinct CDR3 sequences listed, roughly a quarter were seen once. Their specific antigens are unknown. Specimen: PBMCs, sequenced either directly or after in vitro stimulation (not recorded which). These receptors were collected from a human donor in good health (CMV status not recorded). Some clones in this sample may be carry-over from other donors' samples.

In its sample, this clonotype was seen many times. J is TRBJ1-3 and V is TRBV12-3 or TRBV12-4; D not resolved. V was pared by 6 bases and J by 0 bases, with 3 bases between. This CDR3 comprises 12 residues. CDR3 coding DNA: TGTGCCAGCAGGGGCTCTGGAAACACCATATATTTT. Its translation: CASRGSGNTIYF.

This clonotype was found a few times. The genes are TRBV6-2 or TRBV6-3 and TRBJ1-1; D is perhaps TRBD1 (5 bases). The CDR3 covers 15 residues. CDR1 is MNHEY and CDR2 is SVGEGT in the germline V gene. V was cut by 5 bases and J by 0 bases, with 13 bases left in between. The CDR3: CASSLHGTVNTEAFF. The CDR3 DNA reads TGTGCCAGCAGTCTGCATGGGACGGTGAACACTGAAGCTTTCTTT.

This clonotype was detected many times. V gene TRBV7-3 combines with J gene TRBJ2-1; TRBD1 agrees at 9 bases. The germline V gene encodes CDR1 SGHTA and CDR2 FQGTGA. V lost 0 bases and J lost 8; bases outside the gene matches: 8. The CDR3 sequence is 16 residues long. The CDR3 DNA sequence: TGTGCCAGCAGCTTAACTGCGACAGGGGGTCCCCATGAGCAGTTCTTC. Its translation: CASSLTATGGPHEQFF.

At least ten counts were recorded for this clonotype. V usage is TRBV7-9 and J usage is TRBJ2-5; D ambiguous. The ends were cut back, 1 base at V and 4 bases at J, with 4 bases in the middle. From germline, CDR1 is SEHNR and CDR2 FQNEAQ (reference sequence). The CDR3 loop spans 12 amino acids. Written as DNA, the CDR3 is TGTGCCAGCAGCTTAGTCTCAGAGACCCAGTACTTC. It is translated as CASSLVSETQYF.

This clonotype came up many times. The J gene is TRBJ2-1, the V gene TRBV6-2 or TRBV6-3; 9 bases are shared with TRBD2. The V and J ends lost 2 bases and 6 bases, in that order; junction bases with no gene match: 5. Germline V gene lookup returns CDR1 MNHEY and CDR2 SVGEGT. CDR3 length equals 15 residues. The CDR3 reads CASSYRRGRANEQFF. CDR3 DNA: TGTGCCAGCAGTTACCGGCGCGGGAGGGCCAATGAGCAGTTCTTC.

This clonotype showed up many times. The V and J genes are TRBV12-3 or TRBV12-4 and TRBJ2-3; D unclear. The CDR3 extends over 14 amino acids. Trimming removed 6 bases at V and 6 bases at J, with 16 bases between. CDR3 sequence: CASSLSASSDTQYF. The CDR3 DNA reads as TGTGCCAGCAGCCTTAGTGCGTCGTCGGATACGCAGTATTTT.

This sequence joins TRBV5-5 and TRBJ2-7; TRBD2 aligns across 8 bases. The V and J ends lost 1 base and 3 bases, in that order; junction bases with no gene match: 9. Germline V CDR1 and CDR2: SGHKS, YYEKEE (reference sequence). CDR3 length: 16 amino acids. The CDR3 loop is CASSLPGLGTHYEQYV. DNA of the CDR3: TGTGCCAGCAGCTTGCCGGGACTAGGAACGCACTACGAGCAGTACGTC.

This clonotype was observed once. The chain combines TRBV19 with TRBJ2-7, with D possibly being TRBD1 (5 bases). V was pared by 3 bases and J by 1 base, with 7 bases between. The V gene's germline CDR1 is LNHDA and CDR2 SQIVND (reference sequence). This CDR3 contains 13 residues. The CDR3 reads CASSMTVSYEQYV. The DNA of the CDR3 is TGTGCCAGTAGTATGACAGTTTCCTACGAGCAGTACGTC.

The J gene is TRBJ1-2, the V gene TRBV15; 9 bases fit TRBD1. CDR3 length equals 15 residues. The ends lost 5 bases at V and 8 bases at J; junction bases unmatched: 12. CDR1 and CDR2 from the germline V gene are LNHNV and YYDKDF (reference sequence). The CDR3 protein is CATSAYRGQSEGYTF. In DNA form, the CDR3 reads TGTGCCACCAGCGCTTACAGGGGGCAATCGGAAGGCTACACCTTC.

This clonotype came up a few times. The chain uses TRBV28 and TRBJ1-1; D possibly corresponds to TRBD1 (5 bases). V lost 0 bases and J 1 base, leaving 6 bases between the germline ends. The CDR3 sequence is 14 residues long. CDR1 MDHEN and CDR2 SYDVKM come from the germline V gene. CDR3: CASSLWTANTEAFF. The CDR3 coding sequence is TGTGCCAGCAGTTTATGGACAGCGAACACTGAAGCTTTCTTT.

The chain has TRBV7-9 and TRBJ2-7; no definite D call. The germline V gene encodes CDR1 SEHNR and CDR2 FQNEAQ (reference sequence). CDR3 length: 12 residues. The ends were cut back, 5 bases at V and 7 bases at J, with 12 bases in the middle. Written as DNA, the CDR3 is TGTGCCAGCAGCCCTTGGACGGAAGAGCAGTACTTC. Translating it yields CASSPWTEEQYF. Drawing the rest from reference TRBV7-9 and TRBJ2-7, the complete variable domain is DTGVSQNPRHKITKRGQNVTFRCDPISEHNRLYWYRQTLGQGPEFLTYFQNEAQLEKSRLLSDRFSAERPKGSFSTLEIQRTEQGDSAMYLCASSPWTEEQYFGPGTRLTVT.

The chain carries TRBV5-1 and TRBJ1-2; TRBD1 aligns across 9 bases. The CDR3 runs to 17 residues. Germline assignment: CDR1 SGHRS and CDR2 YFSETQ. V shed 4 bases and J 4 bases; nucleotides not matched to a gene: 14. CDR3 bases: TGCGCCAGCAGCCGCGGGACAGGGAACTATCGGGGCTATGGCTACACCTTC. It yields the protein CASSRGTGNYRGYGYTF.

This clonotype is categorized as medium-sized (0.01 to 0.1%). The rearrangement uses TRBV14 and TRBJ1-1; 7 bases are a match to TRBD1. Germline V gives CDR1 SGHDN, CDR2 FVKESK. The CDR3 has 17 amino acids. The trim removed 3 bases at V and 0 bases at J, leaving 10 bases unmatched. CDR3 nucleotides: TGTGCCAGCAGCCAGGAACCGACAGGGCCGGTGAACACTGAAGCTTTCTTT. It is translated as CASSQEPTGPVNTEAFF.

In this sample, this clonotype turned up many times. CDR3 DNA sequence: TGTGCCAGCACCCGAGGGGTAGCGGGATCTTACGAGCAGTACTTC. Translation gives CASTRGVAGSYEQYF. The gene calls are TRBV12-3 or TRBV12-4 and TRBJ2-7; 8 positions agree with TRBD2. V gave up 7 bases and J gave up 4 bases; unmatched junction bases: 12. CDR3 length equals 15 residues.

This clonotype was seen a handful of times. V gene TRBV12-3 or TRBV12-4 combines with J gene TRBJ1-2; D uncertain. The V and J ends lost 3 bases and 8 bases respectively, with 16 bases between them. The CDR3 loop spans 14 amino acids. In nucleotides, the CDR3 is TGTGCCAGCAGTTTCCTGAGGATCCTGGACGGCTACACCTTC. As protein: CASSFLRILDGYTF.

In its sample, this clonotype was seen many times. This chain connects TRBV6-1 to TRBJ2-3; D remains ambiguous. This CDR3 is 11 amino acids long. Trimming removed 8 bases at V and 4 bases at J, with 7 bases between. Germline CDR1 and CDR2: MNHNS and SASEGT. The CDR3 spells CASGRADTQYF. CDR3 nucleotide sequence: TGTGCCAGCGGGCGAGCAGATACGCAGTATTTT.

This clonotype was counted between two and nine times. This sequence joins TRBV7-2 and TRBJ2-5; D possibly matches TRBD1 or TRBD2 (5 bases each). The germline V gene encodes CDR1 SGHTA and CDR2 FQGNSA. V dropped 4 bases and J dropped 1 base, with 10 bases sitting between them. The CDR3 has 14 amino acids. The CDR3 reads CASSSSGTQETQYF. For the CDR3, the DNA is TGTGCCAGCAGCTCATCCGGGACCCAAGAGACCCAGTACTTC. The full variable domain, its missing parts supplied by reference TRBV7-2 and TRBJ2-5, is GAGVSQSPSNKVTEKGKDVELRCDPISGHTALYWYRQSLGQGLEFLIYFQGNSAPDKSGLPSDRFSAERTGGSVSTLTIQRTQQEDSAVYLCASSSSGTQETQYFGPGTRLLVL.

This clonotype has at least ten counts. The chain uses TRBV6-1 and TRBJ2-6, with TRBD2 matching 7 bases. CDR3 length: 13 amino acids. Looked up from germline, CDR1 is MNHNS and CDR2 is SASEGT. J gave up 2 bases and V 11 bases, and 3 bases lay outside the gene matches. The CDR3 here is CAGGDTGANVLTF. DNA of the CDR3: TGTGCCGGGGGGGATACTGGGGCCAACGTCCTGACTTTC.

V gene TRBV7-2 combines with J gene TRBJ2-1; 12 bases agree with TRBD2. J lost 3 bases, V lost 4 bases, and 16 bases had no gene match. The CDR3 runs 20 residues. Germline-derived CDR1 and CDR2 are SGHTA and FQGNSA. The CDR3 DNA follows: TGTGCCAGCAGCTCCCTAAAGACTAGCGGGAGCCTAGGGCTCTACAATGAGCAGTTCTTC. Translation gives CASSSLKTSGSLGLYNEQFF.

This clonotype was detected ten times or more. This chain uses TRBV7-3 with TRBJ2-2; D is perhaps TRBD1 (5 bases). The CDR3 is 15 residues long. Trimming removed 6 bases at V and 0 bases at J, with 11 bases between. The germline V gene has CDR1 SGHTA and CDR2 FQGTGA. In DNA, the CDR3 is TGTGCCAGCAGTTGGACAAACGCGAACACCGGGGAGCTGTTTTTT. Its translation is CASSWTNANTGELFF.

V is TRBV4-1 and J is TRBJ2-5; TRBD1 is a possible D gene (7 bases). Germline assignment: CDR1 MGHRA and CDR2 YSYEKL. The CDR3 is 17 residues long. Trimming took off 0 bases at V and 3 bases at J, with 17 bases between the two ends. CDR3 in amino acids: CASSQDSGQGGEETQYF. CDR3 sequence (DNA): TGCGCCAGCAGCCAAGATTCAGGGCAGGGGGGCGAAGAGACCCAGTACTTC.

This clonotype was seen a few times. V and J are TRBV7-9 and TRBJ1-1; D is undetermined. This CDR3 contains 15 residues. Germline V CDR1 and CDR2: SEHNR, FQNEAQ (reference sequence). V gave up 1 base and J gave up 1 base, with 10 bases separating them. CDR3 amino acids: CASSLVQARNTEAFF. The CDR3 coding sequence is TGTGCCAGCAGCTTAGTCCAGGCGAGGAACACTGAAGCTTTCTTT.

This clonotype has just a few counts. J is TRBJ2-1 and V is TRBV20-1, with 10 bases matching TRBD2. The CDR3 loop spans 15 amino acids. CDR1 is DFQATT, CDR2 SNEGSKA, per germline (reference sequence). Trimming removed 2 bases from V and 6 bases from J; junction bases left unmatched: 7. The CDR3 DNA is TGCAGTGCTAGAACTAGCGGGAAATTATCCAATGAGCAGTTCTTC. This codes for CSARTSGKLSNEQFF.

Worth noting for this clonotype: A read error may account for a junction end that differs from germline. V and J are TRBV4-3 and TRBJ2-5; D might be TRBD2 (5 bases). CDR1 LGHNA and CDR2 YSLEER come from the germline V gene. This CDR3 has 16 residues. CDR3 in DNA: TGCGCCTGCAGCCAAGAGAGCGGAATCGCAGGAGAGACCCAGTACTTC. As protein: CACSQESGIAGETQYF.

This chain joins TRBV7-1 and TRBJ2-7, with D possibly being TRBD1 or TRBD2 (5 bases each). TRBV7-1 is annotated as an ORF whose role is uncertain. The CDR3 sequence is 12 residues long. V was shortened by 5 bases and J by 5 bases, with 10 bases between the two germline ends. CDR3: CASSPMGDEQYF. The CDR3 bases are TGTGCCAGCAGCCCGATGGGGGACGAGCAGTACTTC.

The sample holds one count of this clonotype. One junction end does not reproduce the germline sequence, and a read error may be involved. CDR3 in DNA: TGTGCCAGCAGGACGGGGGCGCGGCGCAATGAGCAGTCCTTC. This sequence encodes CASRTGARRNEQSF. The chain joins TRBV27 to TRBJ2-1, with D perhaps given as TRBD1 or TRBD2 (6 bases each). There are 14 residues in the CDR3. In germline, CDR1 is MNHEY, CDR2 SMNVEV (reference sequence).

This sequence joins TRBV4-1 and TRBJ2-1, with 11 nucleotides matching TRBD2. V lost 4 bases and J lost 2; bases outside the gene matches: 4. This CDR3 has 16 amino acids. Per the germline V gene, CDR1 is MGHRA and CDR2 is YSYEKL. DNA for the CDR3: TGCGCCAGCAGCCCGTATAGCGGGAGGGCCTACAATGAGCAGTTCTTC. Translated, it gives CASSPYSGRAYNEQFF.

The CDR3 DNA reads TGTGCCAGCAGTTACGGGAGTGGGGAGACCCAGTACTTC. It codes for CASSYGSGETQYF. The chain uses TRBV6-6 and TRBJ2-5, with D possibly TRBD2 on 5 matching bases. V was cut by 2 bases and J by 5 bases, with 9 bases left in between. In germline, CDR1 is MNHNY, CDR2 SVGAGI (reference sequence). This CDR3 has 13 amino acids.

This clonotype was seen a handful of times. The genes are TRBV6-5 and TRBJ1-2; a weak D match, TRBD1 (5 bases). The V gene's germline CDR1 is MNHEY and CDR2 SVGAGI. This CDR3 region has 14 residues. V gave up 5 bases and J gave up 4 bases, with 14 bases separating them. CDR3 in DNA: TGTGCCAGCAGTCGTAGGGGCTCAGGCTATGGCTACACCTTC. Translation: CASSRRGSGYGYTF.

In its sample, this clonotype was seen a few times. The rearrangement uses TRBV7-2 and TRBJ1-5; no definite D call. Trimming took off 1 base at V and 0 bases at J, with 10 bases between the two ends. The germline gives CDR1 SGHTA, CDR2 FQGNSA. This CDR3 spans 16 amino acids. The CDR3 region is CASSLVGGDSNQPQHF. The CDR3 DNA reads TGTGCCAGCAGCTTAGTAGGTGGGGATAGCAATCAGCCCCAGCATTTT.

The table lists this clonotype with many counts. The chain carries TRBV7-2 and TRBJ2-7; no reliable D call. CDR3 length: 14 residues. The V gene's germline CDR1 is SGHTA and CDR2 FQGNSA. Trimming removed 4 bases at V and 5 bases at J, with 15 bases between. As DNA, the CDR3 is TGTGCCAGCAGCTCCTCGAAGGGAAACAACGAGCAGTACTTC. This encodes CASSSSKGNNEQYF.

A word on this clonotype: One end of the junction fails to match germline, which may point to a read error. This rearrangement joins TRBV7-8 to TRBJ2-1, with D uncertain. The CDR3 contains 12 residues. CDR1 and CDR2 from the germline V gene are SGHVS and FQNEAQ. The DNA of the CDR3 is TGTGCCAGCAGCAGAACACACAATGAGCAGCTCTTC. Its protein product is CASSRTHNEQLF.